The present T cell receptor (beta chain) was sequenced within a study of shared clonotypes between healthy human individuals. At the level of the study: Three plates each covered CD4 naive and memory; CD8 naive two, CD8 memory one. Study results and caveats: Rarefaction showed that sequencing of sorted subsets was incomplete (despite large depth).

Naive CD8 populations comprised CD45RO-negative cells positively selected for CCR7, excluding terminally differentiated effector memory CD45RA+ cells. V was pared by 4 bases and J by 8 bases, with 15 bases between. Germline V lookup: CDR1 SEHNR, CDR2 FQNEAQ (reference sequence). The CDR3 covers 14 residues. Here immunoSEQ multiplex PCR was the method, and the copy in TCRdb shows in-frame clones only, minus some. The sample consists of about 2 million clones, about 94% of them appearing once. Note on this clone: What it recognizes is unknown.

The origin of this receptor is a man younger than 35 in good health. Source material: naive CD8+ T cells sorted from blood. This sequence joins TRBV7-9 and TRBJ1-3; D call uncertain. As DNA, the CDR3 is TGTGCCAGCAGCTCGGGCCCCCCATTCTACACCATATATTTT. Translation gives CASSSGPPFYTIYF. Supplemented by reference TRBV7-9 and TRBJ1-3, the full variable domain reads DTGVSQNPRHKITKRGQNVTFRCDPISEHNRLYWYRQTLGQGPEFLTYFQNEAQLEKSRLLSDRFSAERPKGSFSTLEIQRTEQGDSAMYLCASSSGPPFYTIYFGEGSWLTVV.